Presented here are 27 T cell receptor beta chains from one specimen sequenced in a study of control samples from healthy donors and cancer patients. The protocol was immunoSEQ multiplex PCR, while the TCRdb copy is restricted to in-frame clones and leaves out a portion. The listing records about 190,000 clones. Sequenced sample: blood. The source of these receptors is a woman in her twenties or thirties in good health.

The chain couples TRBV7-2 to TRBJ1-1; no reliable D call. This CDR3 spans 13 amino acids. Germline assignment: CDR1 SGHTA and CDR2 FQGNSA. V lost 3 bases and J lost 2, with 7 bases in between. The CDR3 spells CASSFQGNTEAFF. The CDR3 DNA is TGTGCCAGCAGCTTTCAAGGTAACACTGAAGCTTTCTTT.

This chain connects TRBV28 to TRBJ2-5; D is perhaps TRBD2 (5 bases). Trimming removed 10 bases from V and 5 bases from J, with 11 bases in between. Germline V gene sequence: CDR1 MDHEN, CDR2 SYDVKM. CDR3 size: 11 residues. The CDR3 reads CATSRRETQYF. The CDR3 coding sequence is TGTGCCACTTCCCGGAGGGAGACCCAGTACTTC. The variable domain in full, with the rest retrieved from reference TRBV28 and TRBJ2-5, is DVKVTQSSRYLVKRTGEKVFLECVQDMDHENMFWYRQDPGLGLRLIYFSYDVKMKEKGDIPEGYSVSREKKERFSLILESASTNQTSMYLCATSRRETQYFGPGTRLLVL.

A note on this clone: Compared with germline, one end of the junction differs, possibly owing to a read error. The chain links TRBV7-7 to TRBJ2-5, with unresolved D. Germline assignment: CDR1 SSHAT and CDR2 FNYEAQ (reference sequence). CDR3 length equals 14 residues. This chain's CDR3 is CASSPSGLGETQYF. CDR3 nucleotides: TGTGCTAGCAGCCCTAGTGGCCTAGGAGAGACCCAGTACTTC. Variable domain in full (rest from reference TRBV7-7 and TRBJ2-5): GAGVSQSPRYKVTKRGQDVTLRCDPISSHATLYWYQQALGQGPEFLTYFNYEAQPDKSGLPSDRFSAERPEGSISTLTIQRTEQRDSAMYRCASSPSGLGETQYFGPGTRLLVL.

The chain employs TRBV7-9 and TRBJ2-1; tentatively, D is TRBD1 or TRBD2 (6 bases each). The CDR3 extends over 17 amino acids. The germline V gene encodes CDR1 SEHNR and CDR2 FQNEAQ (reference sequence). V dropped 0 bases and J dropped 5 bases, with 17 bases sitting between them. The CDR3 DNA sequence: TGTGCCAGCAGCTTAGCGCCGGGGGCCCCTGTGGACAATGAGCAGTTCTTC. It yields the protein CASSLAPGAPVDNEQFF.

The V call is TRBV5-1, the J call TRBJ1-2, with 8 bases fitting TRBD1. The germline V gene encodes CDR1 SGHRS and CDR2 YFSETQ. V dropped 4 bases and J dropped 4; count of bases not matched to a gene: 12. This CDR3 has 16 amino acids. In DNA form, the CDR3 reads TGCGCCAGCAGCCCCACCCCCCAGGGGGCGATCTATGGCTACACCTTC. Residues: CASSPTPQGAIYGYTF.

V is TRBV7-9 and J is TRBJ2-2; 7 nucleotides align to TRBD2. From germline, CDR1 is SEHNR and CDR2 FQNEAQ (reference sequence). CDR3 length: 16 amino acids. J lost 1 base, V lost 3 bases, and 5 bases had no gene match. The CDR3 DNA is TGTGCCAGCAGCTTCAGTGTAGCGGGGAACACCGGGGAGCTGTTTTTT. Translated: CASSFSVAGNTGELFF.

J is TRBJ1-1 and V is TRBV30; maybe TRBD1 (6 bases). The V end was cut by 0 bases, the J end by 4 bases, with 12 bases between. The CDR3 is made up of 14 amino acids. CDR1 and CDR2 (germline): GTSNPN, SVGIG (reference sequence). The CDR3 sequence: CAWSVGGTGTEAFF. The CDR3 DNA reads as TGTGCCTGGAGTGTAGGGGGAACCGGCACTGAAGCTTTCTTT.

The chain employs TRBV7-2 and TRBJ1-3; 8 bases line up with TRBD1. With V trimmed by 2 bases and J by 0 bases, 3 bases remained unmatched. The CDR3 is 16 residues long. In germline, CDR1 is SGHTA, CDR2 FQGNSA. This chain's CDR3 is CASSLYGQGSGNTIYF. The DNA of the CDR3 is TGTGCCAGCAGCTTATACGGACAGGGCTCTGGAAACACCATATATTTT.

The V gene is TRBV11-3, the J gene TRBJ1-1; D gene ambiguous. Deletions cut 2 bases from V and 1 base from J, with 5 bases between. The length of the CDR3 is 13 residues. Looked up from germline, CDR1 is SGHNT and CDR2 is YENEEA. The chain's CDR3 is CASSLRRNTEAFF. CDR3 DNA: TGTGCCAGCAGCTTAAGACGGAACACTGAAGCTTTCTTT.

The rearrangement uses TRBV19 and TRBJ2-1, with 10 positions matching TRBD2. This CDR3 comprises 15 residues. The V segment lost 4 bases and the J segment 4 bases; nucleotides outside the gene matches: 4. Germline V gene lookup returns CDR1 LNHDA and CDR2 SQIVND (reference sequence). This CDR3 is CASSKAGGTYNEQFF. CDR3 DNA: TGTGCCAGTAGTAAAGCGGGGGGGACGTACAATGAGCAGTTCTTC.

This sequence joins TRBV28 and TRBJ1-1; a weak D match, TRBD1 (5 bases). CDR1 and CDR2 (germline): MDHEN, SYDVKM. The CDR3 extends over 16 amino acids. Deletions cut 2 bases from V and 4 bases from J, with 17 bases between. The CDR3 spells CASSLIGQGRITEAFF. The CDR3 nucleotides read TGTGCCAGCAGTTTAATTGGGCAGGGAAGAATCACTGAAGCTTTCTTT.

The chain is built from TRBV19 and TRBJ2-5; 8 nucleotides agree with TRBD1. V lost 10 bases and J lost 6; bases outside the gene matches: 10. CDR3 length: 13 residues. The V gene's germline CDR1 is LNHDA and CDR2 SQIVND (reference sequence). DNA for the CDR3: TGTGCCACCAAAGCGCAGGGGGCAAAGACCCAGTACTTC. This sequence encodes CATKAQGAKTQYF.

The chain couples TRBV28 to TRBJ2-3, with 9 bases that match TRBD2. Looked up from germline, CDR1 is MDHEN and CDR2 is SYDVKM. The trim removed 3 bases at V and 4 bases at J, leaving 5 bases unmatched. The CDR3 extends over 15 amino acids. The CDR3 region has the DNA TGTGCCAGCAGTTTTCGAGCGGGGGGAGCAGATACGCAGTATTTT. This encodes CASSFRAGGADTQYF.

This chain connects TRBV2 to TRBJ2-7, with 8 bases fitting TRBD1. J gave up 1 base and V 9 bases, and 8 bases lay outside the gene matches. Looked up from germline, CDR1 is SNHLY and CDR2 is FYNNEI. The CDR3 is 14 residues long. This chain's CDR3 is CASQTTGVSYEQYF. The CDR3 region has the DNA TGTGCCAGTCAGACGACAGGGGTATCCTACGAGCAGTACTTC.

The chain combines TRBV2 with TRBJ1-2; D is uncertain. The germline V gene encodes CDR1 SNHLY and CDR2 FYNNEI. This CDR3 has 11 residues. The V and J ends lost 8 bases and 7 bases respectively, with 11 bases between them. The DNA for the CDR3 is TGTGCCAGCGGGTCCCGGGGTGGCTACACCTTC. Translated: CASGSRGGYTF.

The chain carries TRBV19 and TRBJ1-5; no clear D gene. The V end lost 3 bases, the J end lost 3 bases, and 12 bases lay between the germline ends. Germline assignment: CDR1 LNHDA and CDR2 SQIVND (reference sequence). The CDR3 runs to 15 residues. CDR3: CASSIWQVNNQPQHF. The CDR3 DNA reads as TGTGCCAGTAGTATTTGGCAGGTAAACAATCAGCCCCAGCATTTT.

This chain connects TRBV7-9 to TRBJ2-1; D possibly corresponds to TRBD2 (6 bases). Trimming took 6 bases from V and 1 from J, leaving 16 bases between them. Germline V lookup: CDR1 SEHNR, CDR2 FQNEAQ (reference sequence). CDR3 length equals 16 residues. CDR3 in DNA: TGTGCCAGCAGTTTTGACCGGGGGAGGTCCTACAATGAGCAGTTCTTC. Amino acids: CASSFDRGRSYNEQFF.

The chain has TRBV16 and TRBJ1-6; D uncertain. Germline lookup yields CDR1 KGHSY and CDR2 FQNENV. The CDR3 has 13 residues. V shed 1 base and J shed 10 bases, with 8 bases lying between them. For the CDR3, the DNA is TGTGCCAGCAGCCAATTGGCACCGTCACCCCTCCACTTT. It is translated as CASSQLAPSPLHF. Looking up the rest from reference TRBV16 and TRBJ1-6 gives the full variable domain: GEEVAQTPKHLVRGEGQKAKLYCAPIKGHSYVFWYQQVLKNEFKFLISFQNENVFDETGMPKERFSAKCLPNSPCSLEIQATKLEDSAVYFCASSQLAPSPLHFGNGTRLTVT.

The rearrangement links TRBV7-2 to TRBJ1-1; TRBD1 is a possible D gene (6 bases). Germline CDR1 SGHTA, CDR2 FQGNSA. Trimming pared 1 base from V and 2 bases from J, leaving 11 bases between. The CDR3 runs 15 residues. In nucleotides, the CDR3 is TGTGCCAGCAGCTTAGAGCGGGACATAAACACTGAAGCTTTCTTT. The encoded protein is CASSLERDINTEAFF. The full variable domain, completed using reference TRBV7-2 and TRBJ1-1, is GAGVSQSPSNKVTEKGKDVELRCDPISGHTALYWYRQSLGQGLEFLIYFQGNSAPDKSGLPSDRFSAERTGGSVSTLTIQRTQQEDSAVYLCASSLERDINTEAFFGQGTRLTVV.

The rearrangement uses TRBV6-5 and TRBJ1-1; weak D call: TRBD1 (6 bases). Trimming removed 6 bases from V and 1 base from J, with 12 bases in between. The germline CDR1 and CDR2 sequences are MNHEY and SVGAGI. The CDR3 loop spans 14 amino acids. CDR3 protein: CASSSGTSNTEAFF. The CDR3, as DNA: TGTGCCAGCAGCTCTGGGACATCGAACACTGAAGCTTTCTTT.

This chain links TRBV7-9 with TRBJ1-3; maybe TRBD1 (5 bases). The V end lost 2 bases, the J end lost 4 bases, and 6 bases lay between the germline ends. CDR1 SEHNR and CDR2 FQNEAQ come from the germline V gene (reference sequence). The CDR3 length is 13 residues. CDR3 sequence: CASSLRQGNTIYF. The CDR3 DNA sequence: TGTGCCAGCAGCTTACGACAGGGAAACACCATATATTTT. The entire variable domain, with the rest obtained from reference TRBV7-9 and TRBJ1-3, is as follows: DTGVSQNPRHKITKRGQNVTFRCDPISEHNRLYWYRQTLGQGPEFLTYFQNEAQLEKSRLLSDRFSAERPKGSFSTLEIQRTEQGDSAMYLCASSLRQGNTIYFGEGSWLTVV.

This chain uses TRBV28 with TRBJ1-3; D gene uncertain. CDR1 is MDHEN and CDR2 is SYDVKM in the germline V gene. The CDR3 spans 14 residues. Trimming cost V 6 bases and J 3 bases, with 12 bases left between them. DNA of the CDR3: TGTGCCAGCAGGAAAGAGGACCGTGGAAACACCATATATTTT. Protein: CASRKEDRGNTIYF. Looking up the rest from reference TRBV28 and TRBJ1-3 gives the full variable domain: DVKVTQSSRYLVKRTGEKVFLECVQDMDHENMFWYRQDPGLGLRLIYFSYDVKMKEKGDIPEGYSVSREKKERFSLILESASTNQTSMYLCASRKEDRGNTIYFGEGSWLTVV.

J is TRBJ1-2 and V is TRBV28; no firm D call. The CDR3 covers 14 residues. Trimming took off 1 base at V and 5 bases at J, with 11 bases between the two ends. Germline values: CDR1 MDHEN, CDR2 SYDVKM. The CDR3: CASSLFDGIYGYTF. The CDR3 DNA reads TGTGCCAGCAGTTTATTCGACGGGATTTATGGCTACACCTTC.

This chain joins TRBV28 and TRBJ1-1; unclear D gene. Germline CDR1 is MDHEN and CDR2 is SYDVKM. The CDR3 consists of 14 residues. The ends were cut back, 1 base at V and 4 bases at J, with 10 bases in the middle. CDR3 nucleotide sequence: TGTGCCAGCAGTTTATACGGGGATGGCACTGAAGCTTTCTTT. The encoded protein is CASSLYGDGTEAFF.

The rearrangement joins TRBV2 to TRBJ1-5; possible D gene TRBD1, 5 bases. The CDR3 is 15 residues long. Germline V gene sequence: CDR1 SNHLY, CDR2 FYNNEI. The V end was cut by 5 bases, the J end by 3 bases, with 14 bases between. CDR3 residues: CASSPLNRPNQPQHF. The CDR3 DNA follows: TGTGCCAGCAGTCCCTTAAACAGGCCCAATCAGCCCCAGCATTTT.

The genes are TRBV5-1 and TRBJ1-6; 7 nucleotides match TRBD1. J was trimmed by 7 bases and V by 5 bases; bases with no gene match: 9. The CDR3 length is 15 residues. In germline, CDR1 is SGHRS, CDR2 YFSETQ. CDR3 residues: CASSSGGGENSPLHF. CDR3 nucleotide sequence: TGCGCCAGCAGTTCAGGGGGGGGAGAGAATTCACCCCTCCACTTT.

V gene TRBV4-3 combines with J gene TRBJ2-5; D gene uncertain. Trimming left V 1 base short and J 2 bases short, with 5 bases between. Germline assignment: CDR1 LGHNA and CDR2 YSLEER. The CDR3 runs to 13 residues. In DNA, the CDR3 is TGCGCCAGCAGCCAAGGGCTTCAAGAGACCCAGTACTTC. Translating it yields CASSQGLQETQYF.